Sequencing of this T cell receptor beta chain was carried out in a study of shared T cell receptors in the human thymus. The CDR3 length is 12 residues. Per germline, CDR1 SGHNT and CDR2 YENEEA. V shed 1 base, J shed 6 bases, and the junction held 0 bases outside the gene matches. Sequencing was performed with immunoSEQ multiplex PCR; in TCRdb, only in-frame clones are kept and a portion is missing. The table shows roughly 700,000 clones, with approximately 88% occurring only once. The same specimen was also included in a second study, on human thymus T cells. That source reports: The people who donated were healthy Finnish babies having corrective surgery for congenital heart defects. Thymus specimens were resections from corrective heart surgery. Thymic and blood repertoires showed apparently biased V and J gene usage. Thymic repertoires overlap heavily among unrelated individuals, related research has reported.

This clonotype was obtained from a boy in the first two years of life with a congenital heart defect. Sequenced input: thymocytes. The rearrangement links TRBV11-3 to TRBJ2-7; 7 bases map to TRBD2. This CDR3 is CASSLAGGEQYF. Written as DNA, the CDR3 is TGTGCCAGCAGCTTAGCGGGGGGCGAGCAGTACTTC.